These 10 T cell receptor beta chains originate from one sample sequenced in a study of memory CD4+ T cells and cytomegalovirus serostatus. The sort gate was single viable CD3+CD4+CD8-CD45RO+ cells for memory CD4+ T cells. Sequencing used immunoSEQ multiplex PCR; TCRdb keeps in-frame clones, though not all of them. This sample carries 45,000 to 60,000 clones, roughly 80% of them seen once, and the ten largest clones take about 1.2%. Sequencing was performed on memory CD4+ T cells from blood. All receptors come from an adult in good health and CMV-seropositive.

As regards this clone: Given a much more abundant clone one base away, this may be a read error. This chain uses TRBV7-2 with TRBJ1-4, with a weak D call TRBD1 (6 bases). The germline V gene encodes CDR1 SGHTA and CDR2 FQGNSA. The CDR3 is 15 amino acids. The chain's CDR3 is CASSLLGGSDERLFF. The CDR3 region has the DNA TGTGCCAGCAGCTTATTAGGGGGTTCTGATGAAAGACTGTTTTTT.

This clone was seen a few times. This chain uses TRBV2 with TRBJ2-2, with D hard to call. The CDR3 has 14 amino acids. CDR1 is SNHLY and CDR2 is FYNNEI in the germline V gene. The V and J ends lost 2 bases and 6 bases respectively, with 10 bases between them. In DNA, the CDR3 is TGTGCCAGCAGTGAACCGGTTGGTGCCGGGGAGCTGTTTTTT. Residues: CASSEPVGAGELFF. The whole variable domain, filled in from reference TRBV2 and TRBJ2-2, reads EPEVTQTPSHQVTQMGQEVILRCVPISNHLYFYWYRQILGQKVEFLVSFYNNEISEKSEIFDDQFSVERPDGSNFTLKIRSTKLEDSAMYFCASSEPVGAGELFFGEGSRLTVL.

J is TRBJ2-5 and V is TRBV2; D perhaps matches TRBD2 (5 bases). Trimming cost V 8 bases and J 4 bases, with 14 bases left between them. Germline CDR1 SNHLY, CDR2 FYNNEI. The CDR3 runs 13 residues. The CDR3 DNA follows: TGTGCCAGCGCTGCTAGCCTGTTAGAGACCCAGTACTTC. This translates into CASAASLLETQYF.

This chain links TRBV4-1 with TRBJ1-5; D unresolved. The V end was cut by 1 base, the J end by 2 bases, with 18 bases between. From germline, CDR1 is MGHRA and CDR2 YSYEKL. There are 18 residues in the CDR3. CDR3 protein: CASSQADMGFTGNQPQHF. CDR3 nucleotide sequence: TGCGCCAGCAGCCAAGCTGATATGGGGTTTACTGGCAATCAGCCCCAGCATTTT.

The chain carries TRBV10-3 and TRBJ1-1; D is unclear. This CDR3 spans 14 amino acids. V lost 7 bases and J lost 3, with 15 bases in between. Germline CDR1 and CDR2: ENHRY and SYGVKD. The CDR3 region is CAITPGRDDTEAFF. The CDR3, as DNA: TGTGCCATCACCCCTGGAAGGGATGACACTGAAGCTTTCTTT.

The CDR3 DNA reads as TGTGCCAGCAGTGAAGAGGCGTATACGCAGTATTTT. It translates to CASSEEAYTQYF. This chain links TRBV2 with TRBJ2-3; no clear D gene. V lost 1 base to trimming and J lost 7 bases, with 6 bases between them. Looked up from germline, CDR1 is SNHLY and CDR2 is FYNNEI. The CDR3 has 12 amino acids.

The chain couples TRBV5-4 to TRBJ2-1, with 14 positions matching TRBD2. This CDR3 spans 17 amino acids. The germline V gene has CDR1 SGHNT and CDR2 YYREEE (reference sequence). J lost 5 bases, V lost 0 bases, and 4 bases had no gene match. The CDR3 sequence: CASSLGRTSGGNNEQFF. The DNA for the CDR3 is TGTGCCAGCAGCTTGGGGCGGACTAGCGGGGGGAACAATGAGCAGTTCTTC.

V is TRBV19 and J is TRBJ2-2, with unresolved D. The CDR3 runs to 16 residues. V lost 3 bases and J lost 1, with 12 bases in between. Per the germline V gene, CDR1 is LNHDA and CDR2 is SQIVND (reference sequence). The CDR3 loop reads CASSISLAGNTGELFF. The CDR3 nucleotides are TGTGCCAGTAGTATTTCTCTCGCCGGGAACACCGGGGAGCTGTTTTTT.

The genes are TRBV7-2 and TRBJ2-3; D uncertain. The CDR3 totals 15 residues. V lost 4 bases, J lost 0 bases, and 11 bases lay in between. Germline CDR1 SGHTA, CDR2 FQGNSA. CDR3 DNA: TGTGCCAGCAGCTCACATGGCGGAAGCACAGATACGCAGTATTTT. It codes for CASSSHGGSTDTQYF. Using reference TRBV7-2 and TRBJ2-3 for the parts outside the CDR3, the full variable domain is GAGVSQSPSNKVTEKGKDVELRCDPISGHTALYWYRQSLGQGLEFLIYFQGNSAPDKSGLPSDRFSAERTGGSVSTLTIQRTQQEDSAVYLCASSSHGGSTDTQYFGPGTRLTVL.

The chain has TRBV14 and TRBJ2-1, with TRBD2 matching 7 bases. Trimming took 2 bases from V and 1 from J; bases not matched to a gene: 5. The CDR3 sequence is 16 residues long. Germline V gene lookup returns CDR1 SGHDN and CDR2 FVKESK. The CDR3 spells CASSQFGGTSYNEQFF. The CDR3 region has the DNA TGTGCCAGCAGCCAATTCGGGGGGACGTCCTACAATGAGCAGTTCTTC.